The present T cell receptor (beta chain) was sequenced within a study of preoperative IRX-2 immunotherapy in early breast cancer. V gave up 11 bases and J gave up 0 bases; unmatched junction bases: 11. Germline V lookup: CDR1 MNHEY, CDR2 SMNVEV (reference sequence). This CDR3 has 17 amino acids. Treatment given: preoperative locoregional IRX-2 cytokine immunotherapy. Samples came from a phase Ib trial of preoperative locoregional IRX-2 cytokine immunotherapy. Profiling relied on immunoSEQ multiplex PCR, and the TCRdb table lists in-frame clones only, not all of them. The sample consists of over 60,000 clones, approximately 94% of them appearing once.

This clonotype was obtained from a human donor with breast cancer. The chain is built from TRBV27 and TRBJ2-6; 9 nucleotides match TRBD2. This sample was taken from a patient treated with IRX-2 immunotherapy. The CDR3 reads CAVRQAGGYSGANVLTF. The CDR3 region has the DNA TGTGCCGTCCGCCAAGCGGGGGGTTACTCTGGGGCCAACGTCCTGACTTTC.